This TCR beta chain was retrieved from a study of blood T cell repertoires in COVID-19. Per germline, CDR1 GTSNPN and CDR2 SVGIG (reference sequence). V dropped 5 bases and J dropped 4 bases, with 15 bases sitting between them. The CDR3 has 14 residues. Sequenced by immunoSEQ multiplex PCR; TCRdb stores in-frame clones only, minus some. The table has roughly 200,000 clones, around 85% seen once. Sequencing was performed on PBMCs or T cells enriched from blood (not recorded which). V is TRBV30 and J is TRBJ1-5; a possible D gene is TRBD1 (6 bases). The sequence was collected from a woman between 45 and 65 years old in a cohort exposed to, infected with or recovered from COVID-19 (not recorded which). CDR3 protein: CAWAWGGNNQPQHF. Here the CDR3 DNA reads TGTGCCTGGGCTTGGGGGGGCAATAATCAGCCCCAGCATTTT.